This T cell receptor beta chain was retrieved from a study of blood T cell repertoires in COVID-19. At the level of the study: Acute-phase and convalescent COVID-19 samples originated in the United States, Italy and Spain. PBMCs, B-cell-depleted T cells, or T cells provided the cDNA or gDNA that made up the material.

This CDR3 has 17 amino acids. Germline CDR1 reads KGHDR; CDR2 reads SFDVKD. The trim removed 3 bases at V and 6 bases at J, leaving 14 bases unmatched. Living in 20 to 30 US areas, the participants were between roughly 18 and 95 years of age. Participant-reported clinical history was the basis for cohort assignment. Assay: immunoSEQ multiplex PCR; the TCRdb copy retains only in-frame clones and omits some. The sample lists about 260,000 clones, about 81% occurring once. The origin of this receptor is a man aged 25 to 40 with acute COVID-19. The chain combines TRBV24-1 with TRBJ2-5, with 8 positions matching TRBD1. Sequenced material: PBMCs or T cells enriched from blood (not recorded which). Written as DNA, the CDR3 is TGTGCCACCAGTGATCCCTCCGGGGCAGGGGGCTTGAAGACCCAGTACTTC. Translating gives CATSDPSGAGGLKTQYF.